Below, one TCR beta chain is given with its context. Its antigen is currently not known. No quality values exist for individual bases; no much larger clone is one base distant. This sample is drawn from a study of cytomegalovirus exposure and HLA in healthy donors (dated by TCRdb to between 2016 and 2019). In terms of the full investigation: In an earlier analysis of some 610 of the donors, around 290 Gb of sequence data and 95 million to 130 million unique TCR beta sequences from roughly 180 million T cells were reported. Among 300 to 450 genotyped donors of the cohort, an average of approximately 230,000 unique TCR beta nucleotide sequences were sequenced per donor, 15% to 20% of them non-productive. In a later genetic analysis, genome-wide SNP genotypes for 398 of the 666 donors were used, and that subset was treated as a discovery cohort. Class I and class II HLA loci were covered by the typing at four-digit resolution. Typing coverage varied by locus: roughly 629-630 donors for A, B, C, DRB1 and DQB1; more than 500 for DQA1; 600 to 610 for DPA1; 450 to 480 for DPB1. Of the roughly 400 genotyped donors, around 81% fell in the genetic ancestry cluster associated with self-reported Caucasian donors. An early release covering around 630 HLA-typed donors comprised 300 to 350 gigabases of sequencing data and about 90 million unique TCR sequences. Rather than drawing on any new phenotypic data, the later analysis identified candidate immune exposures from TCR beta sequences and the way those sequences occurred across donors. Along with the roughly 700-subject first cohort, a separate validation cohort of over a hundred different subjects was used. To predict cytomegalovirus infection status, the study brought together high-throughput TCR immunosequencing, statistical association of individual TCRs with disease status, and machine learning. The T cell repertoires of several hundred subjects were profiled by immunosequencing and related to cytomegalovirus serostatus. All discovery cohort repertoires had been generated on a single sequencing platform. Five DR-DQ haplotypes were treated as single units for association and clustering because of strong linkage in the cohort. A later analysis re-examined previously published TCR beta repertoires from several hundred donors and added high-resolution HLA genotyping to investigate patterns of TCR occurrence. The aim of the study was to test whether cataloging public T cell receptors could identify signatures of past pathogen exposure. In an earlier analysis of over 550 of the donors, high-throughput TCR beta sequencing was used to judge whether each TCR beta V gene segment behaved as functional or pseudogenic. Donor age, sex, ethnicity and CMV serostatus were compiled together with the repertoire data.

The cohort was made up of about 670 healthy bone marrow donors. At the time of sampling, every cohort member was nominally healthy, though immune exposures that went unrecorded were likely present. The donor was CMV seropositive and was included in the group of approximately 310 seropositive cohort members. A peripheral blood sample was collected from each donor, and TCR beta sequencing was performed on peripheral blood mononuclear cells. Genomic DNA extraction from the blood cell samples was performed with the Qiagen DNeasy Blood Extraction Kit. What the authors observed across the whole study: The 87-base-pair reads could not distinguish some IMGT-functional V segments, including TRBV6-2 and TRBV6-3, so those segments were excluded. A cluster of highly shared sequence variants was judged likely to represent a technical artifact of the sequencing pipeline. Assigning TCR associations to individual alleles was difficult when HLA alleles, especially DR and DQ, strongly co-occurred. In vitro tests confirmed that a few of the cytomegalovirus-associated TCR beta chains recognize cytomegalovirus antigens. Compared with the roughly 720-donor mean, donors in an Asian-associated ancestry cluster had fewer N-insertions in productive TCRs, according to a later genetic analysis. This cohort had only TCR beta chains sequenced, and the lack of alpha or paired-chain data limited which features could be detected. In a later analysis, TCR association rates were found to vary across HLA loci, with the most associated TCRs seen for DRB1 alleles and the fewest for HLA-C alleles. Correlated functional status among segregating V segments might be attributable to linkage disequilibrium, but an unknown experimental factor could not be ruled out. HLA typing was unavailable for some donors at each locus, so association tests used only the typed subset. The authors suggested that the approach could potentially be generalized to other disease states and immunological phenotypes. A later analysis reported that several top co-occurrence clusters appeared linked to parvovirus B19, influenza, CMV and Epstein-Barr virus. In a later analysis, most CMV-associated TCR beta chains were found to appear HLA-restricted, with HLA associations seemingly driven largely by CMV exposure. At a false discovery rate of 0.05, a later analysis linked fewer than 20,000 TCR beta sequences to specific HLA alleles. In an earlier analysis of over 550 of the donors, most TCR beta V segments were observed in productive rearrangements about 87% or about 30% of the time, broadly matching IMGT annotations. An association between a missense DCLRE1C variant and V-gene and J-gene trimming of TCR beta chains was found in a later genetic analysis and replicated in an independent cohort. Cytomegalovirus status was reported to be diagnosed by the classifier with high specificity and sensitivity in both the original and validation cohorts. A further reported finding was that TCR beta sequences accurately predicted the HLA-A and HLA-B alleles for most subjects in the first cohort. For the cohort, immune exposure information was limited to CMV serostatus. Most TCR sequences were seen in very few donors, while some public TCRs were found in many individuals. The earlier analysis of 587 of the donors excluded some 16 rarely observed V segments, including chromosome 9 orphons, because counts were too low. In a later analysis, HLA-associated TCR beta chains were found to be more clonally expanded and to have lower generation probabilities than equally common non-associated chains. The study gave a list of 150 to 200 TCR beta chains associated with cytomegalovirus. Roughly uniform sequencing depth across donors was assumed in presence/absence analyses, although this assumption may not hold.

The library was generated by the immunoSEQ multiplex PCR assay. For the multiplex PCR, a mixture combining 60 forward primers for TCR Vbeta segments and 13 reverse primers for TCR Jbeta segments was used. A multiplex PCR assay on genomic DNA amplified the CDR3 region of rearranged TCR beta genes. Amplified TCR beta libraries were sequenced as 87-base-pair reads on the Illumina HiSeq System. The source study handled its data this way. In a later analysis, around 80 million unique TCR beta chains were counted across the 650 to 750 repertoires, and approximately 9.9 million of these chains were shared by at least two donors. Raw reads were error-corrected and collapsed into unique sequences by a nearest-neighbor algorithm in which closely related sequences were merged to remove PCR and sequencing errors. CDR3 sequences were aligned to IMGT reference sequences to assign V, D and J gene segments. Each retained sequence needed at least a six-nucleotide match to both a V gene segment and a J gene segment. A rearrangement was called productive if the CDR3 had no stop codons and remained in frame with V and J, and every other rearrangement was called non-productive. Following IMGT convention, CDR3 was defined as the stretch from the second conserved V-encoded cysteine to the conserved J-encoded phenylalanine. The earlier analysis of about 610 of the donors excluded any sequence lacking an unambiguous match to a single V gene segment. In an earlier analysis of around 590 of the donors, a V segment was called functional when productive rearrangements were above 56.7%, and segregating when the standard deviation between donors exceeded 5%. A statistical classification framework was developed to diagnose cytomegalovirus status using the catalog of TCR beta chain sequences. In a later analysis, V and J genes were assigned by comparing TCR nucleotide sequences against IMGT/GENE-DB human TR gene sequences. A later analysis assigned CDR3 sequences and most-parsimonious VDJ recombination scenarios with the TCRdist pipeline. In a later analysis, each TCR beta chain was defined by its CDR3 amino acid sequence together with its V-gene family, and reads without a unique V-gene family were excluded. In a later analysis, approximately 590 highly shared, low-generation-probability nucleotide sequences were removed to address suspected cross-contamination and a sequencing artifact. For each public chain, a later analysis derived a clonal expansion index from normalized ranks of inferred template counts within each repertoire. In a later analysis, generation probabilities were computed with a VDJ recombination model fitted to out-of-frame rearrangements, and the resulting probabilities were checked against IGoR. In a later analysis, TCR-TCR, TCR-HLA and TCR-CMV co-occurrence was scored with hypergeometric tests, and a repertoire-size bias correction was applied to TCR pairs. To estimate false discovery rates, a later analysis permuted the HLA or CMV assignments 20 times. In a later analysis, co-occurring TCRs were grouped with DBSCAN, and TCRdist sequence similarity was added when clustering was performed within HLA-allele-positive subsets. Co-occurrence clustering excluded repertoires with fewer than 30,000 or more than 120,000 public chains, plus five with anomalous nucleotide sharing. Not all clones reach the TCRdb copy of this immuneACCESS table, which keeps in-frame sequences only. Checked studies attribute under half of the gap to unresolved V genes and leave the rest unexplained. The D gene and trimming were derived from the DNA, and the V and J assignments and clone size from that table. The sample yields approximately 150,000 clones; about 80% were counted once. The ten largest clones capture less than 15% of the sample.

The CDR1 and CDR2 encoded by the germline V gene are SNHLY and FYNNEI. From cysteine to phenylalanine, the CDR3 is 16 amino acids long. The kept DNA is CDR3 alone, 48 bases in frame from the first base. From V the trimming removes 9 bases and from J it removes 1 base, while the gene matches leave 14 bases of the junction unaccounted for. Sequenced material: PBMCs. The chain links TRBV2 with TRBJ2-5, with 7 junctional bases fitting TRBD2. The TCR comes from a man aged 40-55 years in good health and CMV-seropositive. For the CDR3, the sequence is CASSGAGAGIQETQYF. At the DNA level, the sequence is TGTGCCAGTTCAGGCGCAGGAGCGGGGATCCAAGAGACCCAGTACTTC.